Below are 32 T cell receptor beta chains sequenced from a single sample in a study of OX40 agonist ivuxolimab in advanced cancers. Produced via immunoSEQ multiplex PCR; TCRdb's table is partial and in-frame only. The repertoire has 30,000 to 40,000 clones, about 92% of them found once; the top ten carry 36%. The sequencing here drew on CD4+ or CD8+ T cells sorted from blood, taken in a trial of the OX40 agonist ivuxolimab. The source of these receptors is an adult with an advanced solid tumor such as melanoma, head and neck, liver or kidney cancer.

This chain joins TRBV11-2 and TRBJ1-6, with D hard to call. Per the germline V gene, CDR1 is SGHAT and CDR2 is FQNNGV. V was pared by 1 base and J by 8 bases, with 12 bases between. This CDR3 comprises 15 residues. The CDR3 loop is CASSLVGIAHSPLHF. The CDR3 DNA reads TGTGCCAGCAGCTTAGTTGGGATAGCCCATTCACCCCTCCACTTT. Full variable domain (remainder filled in from reference TRBV11-2 and TRBJ1-6): EAGVAQSPRYKIIEKRQSVAFWCNPISGHATLYWYQQILGQGPKLLIQFQNNGVVDDSQLPKDRFSAERLKGVDSTLKIQPAKLEDSAVYLCASSLVGIAHSPLHFGNGTRLTVT.

The gene calls are TRBV21-1 and TRBJ2-3; the D call of TRBD2 is as the table states it, not checked on the DNA. TRBV21-1 is annotated as a pseudogene. This CDR3 has 17 residues. As DNA, the CDR3 is TGTGCCAGCAGCAAGAGGGGGGGGACTACCACCCCCGCCTCGCAGTATTTT. Its protein product is CASSKRGGTTTPASQYF.

Of note for this clone: The junction and the germline gene differ at one end; a read error may be behind it. J is TRBJ1-2 and V is TRBV11-2; unclear D gene. There are 15 residues in the CDR3. The germline gives CDR1 SGHAT, CDR2 FQNNGV. The CDR3 sequence is CASSLGQLNNHGYTF. The CDR3 coding sequence is TGTGCCAGCAGCTTAGGTCAGCTCAATAACCATGGCTACACCTTC.

CDR3 amino acids: CASSYSDRNTEAFF. The DNA of the CDR3 is TGTGCCAGCAGTTACTCGGACAGGAACACTGAAGCTTTCTTT. The rearrangement links TRBV6-5 to TRBJ1-1; D might be TRBD1 (6 bases). Germline V lookup: CDR1 MNHEY, CDR2 SVGAGI. V was cut by 0 bases and J by 1 base, with 6 bases left in between. The CDR3 contains 14 residues.

The rearrangement joins TRBV4-1 to TRBJ2-3; 9 bases line up with TRBD2. V was pared by 3 bases and J by 5 bases, with 6 bases of the junction left unmatched. Germline V CDR1 and CDR2: MGHRA, YSYEKL. The CDR3 sequence is 15 residues long. CDR3 loop: CASSQELAGIDTQYF. CDR3 in DNA: TGCGCCAGCAGCCAGGAGCTAGCGGGAATAGATACGCAGTATTTT.

V gene TRBV5-8 combines with J gene TRBJ2-5, with 8 bases lining up with TRBD2. There are 17 residues in the CDR3. From germline, CDR1 is SGHTS and CDR2 YDEGEE. After removal of 6 bases from V and 5 bases from J, the junction contained 18 bases not matched to a gene. The CDR3 loop reads CASIIWAKAGDQETQYF. The CDR3 nucleotides read TGTGCCAGCATCATATGGGCGAAAGCGGGAGATCAGGAGACCCAGTACTTC.

This rearrangement joins TRBV6-5 to TRBJ1-1; D unresolved. The CDR3 spans 14 residues. Germline CDR1 MNHEY, CDR2 SVGAGI. V shed 5 bases and J shed 0 bases, with 10 bases lying between them. The CDR3 reads CASSVDSVNTEAFF. The CDR3, as DNA: TGTGCCAGCAGTGTAGACTCGGTGAACACTGAAGCTTTCTTT.

The chain joins TRBV7-2 to TRBJ1-5; D is ambiguous. CDR3 length equals 14 residues. Germline CDR1 reads SGHTA; CDR2 reads FQGNSA. Trimming removed 1 base at V and 5 bases at J, with 9 bases between. The DNA for the CDR3 is TGTGCCAGCAGCTTAGGCAGGCGTGATCAGCCCCAGCATTTT. Translated, it gives CASSLGRRDQPQHF.

This chain connects TRBV9 to TRBJ1-4, with D unresolved. In germline, CDR1 is SGDLS, CDR2 YYNGEE. The CDR3 length is 14 residues. The ends were cut back, 0 bases at V and 7 bases at J, with 10 bases in the middle. The DNA for the CDR3 is TGTGCCAGCAGCGTAGGGGGTCCCGGTGAAAAACTGTTTTTT. This codes for CASSVGGPGEKLFF.

The rearrangement joins TRBV2 to TRBJ2-7; tentatively, D is TRBD1 or TRBD2 (5 bases each). This CDR3 spans 12 amino acids. Looked up from germline, CDR1 is SNHLY and CDR2 is FYNNEI. Trimming stripped 9 bases from V and 0 bases from J, with 9 bases between. The CDR3 is CASGDRSYEQYF. CDR3 in DNA: TGTGCCAGTGGGGACCGCTCCTACGAGCAGTACTTC. Supplemented by reference TRBV2 and TRBJ2-7, the full variable domain reads EPEVTQTPSHQVTQMGQEVILRCVPISNHLYFYWYRQILGQKVEFLVSFYNNEISEKSEIFDDQFSVERPDGSNFTLKIRSTKLEDSAMYFCASGDRSYEQYFGPGTRLTVT.

The chain employs TRBV27 and TRBJ2-1, with a weak D call TRBD1 (5 bases). Trimming left V 3 bases short and J 12 bases short, with 12 bases between. There are 12 residues in the CDR3. CDR1 and CDR2 from the germline V gene are MNHEY and SMNVEV (reference sequence). Here the CDR3 DNA reads TGTGCCAGCAGTTTTACAGGACAAGGGCAGTTCTTC. Translated, it gives CASSFTGQGQFF.

The chain employs TRBV7-9 and TRBJ1-5, with 7 bases identical to TRBD1. Germline-derived CDR1 and CDR2 are SEHNR and FQNEAQ (reference sequence). J gave up 5 bases and V 5 bases, and 6 bases lay outside the gene matches. This CDR3 comprises 14 residues. CDR3 sequence: CASSQGGFHQPQHF. CDR3 in DNA: TGTGCCAGCAGCCAGGGGGGGTTCCATCAGCCCCAGCATTTT.

The chain couples TRBV29-1 to TRBJ2-3; D is uncertain. V was pared by 0 bases and J by 8 bases, with 21 bases between. CDR1 and CDR2 from the germline V gene are SQVTM and ANQGSEA. This CDR3 region has 16 residues. The CDR3 reads CSVEDIGYQPSATQYF. The CDR3 DNA reads as TGCAGCGTTGAAGATATAGGCTACCAACCTTCCGCTACGCAGTATTTT.

V is TRBV27 and J is TRBJ1-1, with 10 bases that match TRBD1. Germline V CDR1 and CDR2: MNHEY, SMNVEV (reference sequence). V dropped 5 bases and J dropped 7; count of bases not matched to a gene: 4. The CDR3 contains 13 residues. CDR3 protein: CASSPGTGDEAFF. The CDR3 region has the DNA TGTGCCAGCAGTCCCGGGACAGGGGATGAAGCTTTCTTT.

V gene TRBV5-6 combines with J gene TRBJ1-4, with D hard to call. The CDR3 covers 16 residues. Germline V CDR1 and CDR2: SGHDT, YYEEEE. The germline V and J ends were trimmed by 1 base and 0 bases, with 10 bases remaining between them. The CDR3 DNA sequence: TGTGCCAGCAGCTTGACAGTGTATCCAACTAATGAAAAACTGTTTTTT. It is translated as CASSLTVYPTNEKLFF. Complete variable domain (other parts from reference TRBV5-6 and TRBJ1-4): DAGVTQSPTHLIKTRGQQVTLRCSPKSGHDTVSWYQQALGQGPQFIFQYYEEEERQRGNFPDRFSGHQFPNYSSELNVNALLLGDSALYLCASSLTVYPTNEKLFFGSGTQLSVL.

This chain joins TRBV10-2 and TRBJ2-2, with D hard to call. Germline V gene data show CDR1 as WSHSY and CDR2 as SAAADI. CDR3 length: 14 residues. Trimming took off 4 bases at V and 6 bases at J, with 12 bases between the two ends. The DNA for the CDR3 is TGCGCCAGCAGTGCGGCTCCAGGATCCGGGGAGCTGTTTTTT. Translated: CASSAAPGSGELFF.

V gene TRBV11-3 combines with J gene TRBJ2-2; 11 bases line up with TRBD1. V lost 4 bases to trimming and J lost 6 bases; unmatched junction nucleotides: 7. There are 16 residues in the CDR3. CDR1 is SGHNT and CDR2 is YENEEA in the germline V gene. CDR3 loop: CASSSPDRGPAGELFF. Written as DNA, the CDR3 is TGTGCCAGCAGCTCGCCGGACAGGGGGCCGGCCGGGGAGCTGTTTTTT.

The V call is TRBV9, the J call TRBJ2-3; D is unresolved. Germline CDR1 and CDR2: SGDLS and YYNGEE. Trimming pared 4 bases from V and 2 bases from J, leaving 2 bases between. CDR3 length: 11 amino acids. The DNA of the CDR3 is TGTGCCAGCAGCCTCACAGATACGCAGTATTTT. Protein sequence: CASSLTDTQYF. Together with reference TRBV9 and TRBJ2-3, the CDR3 gives the full variable domain: DSGVTQTPKHLITATGQRVTLRCSPRSGDLSVYWYQQSLDQGLQFLIQYYNGEERAKGNILERFSAQQFPDLHSELNLSSLELGDSALYFCASSLTDTQYFGPGTRLTVL.

Note on this clone: The same CDR3 is also encoded by other DNA sequences in this sample. In DNA form, the CDR3 reads TGTGCCAGCAGAGAGACAGGGGGCGGCTCCTACGAGCAGTACTTC. It translates to CASRETGGGSYEQYF. This rearrangement joins TRBV6-5 to TRBJ2-7, with 10 positions matching TRBD1. V lost 6 bases to trimming and J lost 0 bases; unmatched junction nucleotides: 5. From germline, CDR1 is MNHEY and CDR2 SVGAGI. The CDR3 covers 15 residues.

The chain's CDR3 is CSVVAGGRADTQYF. Here the CDR3 DNA reads TGCAGCGTTGTCGCGGGGGGGCGGGCAGATACGCAGTATTTT. The chain couples TRBV29-1 to TRBJ2-3; 9 bases fit TRBD2. CDR3 length equals 14 residues. CDR1 is SQVTM, CDR2 ANQGSEA, per germline. The junction had 6 bases not matched to a gene; V was cut back by 4 bases and J by 4 bases.

The V gene is TRBV9, the J gene TRBJ1-1, with D hard to call. Germline CDR1 SGDLS, CDR2 YYNGEE. V shed 2 bases and J shed 2 bases, with 16 bases lying between them. This CDR3 spans 16 amino acids. CDR3 residues: CASSVKSGVGNTEAFF. CDR3 coding DNA: TGTGCCAGCAGCGTTAAGTCTGGCGTAGGTAACACTGAAGCTTTCTTT.

The rearrangement uses TRBV7-9 and TRBJ2-2, with D perhaps given as TRBD1 or TRBD2 (6 bases each). Trimming left V 5 bases short and J 9 bases short, with 13 bases between. The germline V gene has CDR1 SEHNR and CDR2 FQNEAQ (reference sequence). This CDR3 is 13 amino acids long. CDR3: CASSQEGGRELFF. The CDR3 nucleotides are TGTGCCAGCAGCCAGGAGGGGGGCCGGGAGCTGTTTTTT.

V is TRBV5-6 and J is TRBJ2-7, with D hard to call. Trimming shortened V by 0 bases and J by 5 bases, and 9 bases separated the two germline ends. From germline, CDR1 is SGHDT and CDR2 YYEEEE. The CDR3 totals 13 residues. The CDR3 nucleotides are TGTGCCAGCAGCTTGGGTGGTAGCAACGAGCAGTACTTC. It specifies CASSLGGSNEQYF.

The chain couples TRBV7-9 to TRBJ2-7; D is undetermined. Trimming took off 5 bases at V and 3 bases at J, with 20 bases between the two ends. Germline loops: CDR1 SEHNR, CDR2 FQNEAQ (reference sequence). The length of the CDR3 is 16 residues. The CDR3 loop is CASSPVKLVGGYEQYF. Here the CDR3 DNA reads TGTGCCAGCAGCCCAGTCAAGCTCGTGGGCGGCTACGAGCAGTACTTC.

This clone was observed a handful of times. The chain is built from TRBV27 and TRBJ2-2, with D uncertain. Germline V lookup: CDR1 MNHEY, CDR2 SMNVEV (reference sequence). V lost 1 base, J lost 4 bases, and 10 bases lay in between. The CDR3 totals 15 residues. DNA of the CDR3: TGTGCCAGCAGTTTATGGGATCCGGGCACCGGGGAGCTGTTTTTT. This sequence encodes CASSLWDPGTGELFF.

This clone was recorded only once. V usage is TRBV7-9 and J usage is TRBJ2-7; 7 bases align to TRBD1. This CDR3 has 14 amino acids. The germline gives CDR1 SEHNR, CDR2 FQNEAQ (reference sequence). With V trimmed by 5 bases and J by 3 bases, 7 bases remained unmatched. CDR3 in DNA: TGTGCCAGCAGCCCCCGGGACAGCCTCTACGAGCAGTACTTC. Encoded protein: CASSPRDSLYEQYF.

J is TRBJ1-1 and V is TRBV27; D might be TRBD1 (5 bases). The CDR3 length is 16 residues. CDR1 and CDR2 (germline): MNHEY, SMNVEV (reference sequence). V shed 6 bases and J shed 2 bases, with 19 bases lying between them. The CDR3, as DNA: TGTGCCAGCAGCGAGAGAGGCCAGGGCCGAAACACTGAAGCTTTCTTT. It encodes CASSERGQGRNTEAFF.

This chain joins TRBV5-5 and TRBJ2-7, with TRBD2 as a possible D gene (5 bases). V was shortened by 2 bases and J by 0 bases, with 12 bases between the two germline ends. The CDR3 has 15 residues. CDR1 SGHKS and CDR2 YYEKEE come from the germline V gene (reference sequence). Here the CDR3 DNA reads TGTGCCAGCAGCTTCGAGATACTAGACTCCTACGAGCAGTACTTC. Translating it yields CASSFEILDSYEQYF.

The rearrangement joins TRBV25-1 to TRBJ2-7; no firm D call. In germline, CDR1 is MGHDK, CDR2 SYGVNS. V shed 6 bases and J shed 6 bases, with 9 bases lying between them. The CDR3 is 11 residues long. CDR3 amino acids: CASRSLGEQYF. DNA of the CDR3: TGTGCCAGCAGGTCGCTGGGCGAGCAGTACTTC.

V is TRBV6-1 and J is TRBJ1-2; D not resolved. V lost 3 bases and J lost 5, with 13 bases in between. Germline V gene sequence: CDR1 MNHNS, CDR2 SASEGT. CDR3 length: 14 amino acids. CDR3 amino acids: CASSEGWGEYGYTF. CDR3 bases: TGTGCCAGCAGTGAGGGGTGGGGAGAATATGGCTACACCTTC.

V is TRBV6-4 and J is TRBJ1-1; maybe TRBD1 (6 bases). Germline lookup yields CDR1 MRHNA and CDR2 SNTAGT. The germline V and J ends were trimmed by 4 bases and 4 bases, with 13 bases remaining between them. This CDR3 spans 14 amino acids. For the CDR3, the DNA is TGTGCCAGCAGTGGGGGGGGCTTGGGCACTGAAGCTTTCTTT. Amino acids: CASSGGGLGTEAFF.

This clone was counted only a few times. V and J are TRBV6-6 and TRBJ2-7; no reliable D call. The CDR3 totals 14 residues. V lost 5 bases, J lost 2 bases, and 13 bases lay in between. Per germline, CDR1 MNHNY and CDR2 SVGAGI (reference sequence). CDR3: CASSADTHPYEQYF. The CDR3, as DNA: TGTGCCAGCAGTGCCGACACTCACCCCTACGAGCAGTACTTC.